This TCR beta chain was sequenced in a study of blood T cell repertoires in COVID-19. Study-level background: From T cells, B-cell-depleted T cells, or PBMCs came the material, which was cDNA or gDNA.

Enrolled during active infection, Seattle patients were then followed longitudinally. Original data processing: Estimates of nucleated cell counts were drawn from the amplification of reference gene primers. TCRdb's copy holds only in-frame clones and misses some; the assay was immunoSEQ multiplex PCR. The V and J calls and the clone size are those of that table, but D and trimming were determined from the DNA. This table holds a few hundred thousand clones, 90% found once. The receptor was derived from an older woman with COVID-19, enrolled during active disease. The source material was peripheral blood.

CDR3 DNA: TGTGCCAGCAGCCCTGGGGGGGGGACTACGCAGTATTTT. As protein: CASSPGGGTTQYF. This chain joins TRBV5-4 and TRBJ2-3; 7 bases line up with TRBD2. The CDR3 has 13 residues. V trimming: 4 bases; J trimming: 8 bases; junction bases outside the gene matches: 7. CDR1 and CDR2 (germline): SGHNT, YYREEE (reference sequence).